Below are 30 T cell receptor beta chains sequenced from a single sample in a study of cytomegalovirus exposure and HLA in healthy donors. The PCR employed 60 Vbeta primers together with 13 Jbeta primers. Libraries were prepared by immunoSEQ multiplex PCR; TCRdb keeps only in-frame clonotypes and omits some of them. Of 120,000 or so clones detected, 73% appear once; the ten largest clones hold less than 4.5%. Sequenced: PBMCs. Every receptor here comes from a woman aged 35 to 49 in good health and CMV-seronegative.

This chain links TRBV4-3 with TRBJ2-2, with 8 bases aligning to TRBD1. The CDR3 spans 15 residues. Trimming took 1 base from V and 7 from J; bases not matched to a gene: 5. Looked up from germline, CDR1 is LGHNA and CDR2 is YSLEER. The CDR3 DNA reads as TGCGCCAGCAGCCAAGCTCAGGGGGCAAACGGGGAGCTGTTTTTT. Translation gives CASSQAQGANGELFF.

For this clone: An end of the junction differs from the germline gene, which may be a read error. The CDR3 region has the DNA TGCGCCAGCAGCTTTTCGACTAGCGGGGGTCCTCGGAACACCGGGGAGCTGCTTTTT. Translated: CASSFSTSGGPRNTGELLF. The chain uses TRBV5-1 and TRBJ2-2; 12 bases align to TRBD2. CDR3 length: 19 amino acids. CDR1 is SGHRS and CDR2 is YFSETQ in the germline V gene.

CDR3 DNA: TGCAGCGTTGCCGGGACAGGGATAACCGGGGAGCTGTTTTTT. Its protein is CSVAGTGITGELFF. The chain couples TRBV29-1 to TRBJ2-2, with 9 positions matching TRBD1. V shed 4 bases and J 5 bases; nucleotides not matched to a gene: 5. Germline V gives CDR1 SQVTM, CDR2 ANQGSEA. The CDR3 contains 14 residues.

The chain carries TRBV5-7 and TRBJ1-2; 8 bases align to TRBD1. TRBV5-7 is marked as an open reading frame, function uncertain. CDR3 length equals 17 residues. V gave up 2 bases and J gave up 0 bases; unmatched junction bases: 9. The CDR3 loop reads CASSFGPGGASNYGYTF. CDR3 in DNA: TGTGCCAGCAGCTTCGGTCCAGGGGGCGCATCTAACTATGGCTACACCTTC.

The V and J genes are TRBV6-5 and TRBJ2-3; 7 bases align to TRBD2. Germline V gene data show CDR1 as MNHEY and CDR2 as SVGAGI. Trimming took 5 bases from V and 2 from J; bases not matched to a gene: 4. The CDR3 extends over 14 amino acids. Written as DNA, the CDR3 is TGTGCCAGCAGTCAAGGGAGGGCCACAGATACGCAGTATTTT. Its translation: CASSQGRATDTQYF.

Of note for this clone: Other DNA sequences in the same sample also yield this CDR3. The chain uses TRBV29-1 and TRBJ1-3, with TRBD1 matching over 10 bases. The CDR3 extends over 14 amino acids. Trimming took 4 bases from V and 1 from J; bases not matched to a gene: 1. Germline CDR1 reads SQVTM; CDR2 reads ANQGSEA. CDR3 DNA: TGCAGCGTTGGGACAGGGGGATCTGGAAACACCATATATTTT. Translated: CSVGTGGSGNTIYF.

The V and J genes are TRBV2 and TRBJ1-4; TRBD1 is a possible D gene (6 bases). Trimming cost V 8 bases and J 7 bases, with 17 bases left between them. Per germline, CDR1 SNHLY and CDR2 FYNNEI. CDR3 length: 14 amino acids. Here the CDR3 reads CASGGGGTSEKLFF. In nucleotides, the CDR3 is TGTGCCAGCGGGGGCGGGGGCACGAGTGAAAAACTGTTTTTT.

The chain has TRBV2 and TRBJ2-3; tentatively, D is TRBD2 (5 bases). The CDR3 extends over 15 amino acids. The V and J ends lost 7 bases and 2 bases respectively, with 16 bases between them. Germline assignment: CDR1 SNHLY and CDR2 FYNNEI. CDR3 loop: CASKGSPTLTDTQYF. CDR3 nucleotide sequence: TGTGCCAGCAAAGGGAGCCCAACCCTCACAGATACGCAGTATTTT.

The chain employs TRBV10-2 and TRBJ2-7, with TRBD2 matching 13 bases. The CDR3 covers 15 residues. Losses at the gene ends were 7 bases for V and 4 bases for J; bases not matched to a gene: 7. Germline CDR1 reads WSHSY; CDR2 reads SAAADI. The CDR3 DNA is TGCGCCAGCAAACATACTAGCGGGGGGGAATACGAGCAGTACTTC. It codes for CASKHTSGGEYEQYF.

CDR3 in amino acids: CASSPRSGLAGSSYNEQFF. DNA for the CDR3: TGCGCCAGCAGCCCCCGTTCCGGACTAGCGGGGAGCTCCTACAATGAGCAGTTCTTC. The chain links TRBV4-1 to TRBJ2-1, with 12 bases aligning to TRBD2. With V trimmed by 4 bases and J by 0 bases, 10 bases remained unmatched. The CDR3 sequence is 19 residues long. CDR1 is MGHRA and CDR2 is YSYEKL in the germline V gene.

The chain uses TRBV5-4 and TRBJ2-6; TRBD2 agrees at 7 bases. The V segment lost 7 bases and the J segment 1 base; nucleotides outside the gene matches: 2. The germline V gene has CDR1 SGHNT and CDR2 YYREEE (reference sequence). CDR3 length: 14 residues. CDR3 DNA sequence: TGTGCCAGCGGGAGGGATTCTGGGGCCAACGTCCTGACTTTC. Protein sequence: CASGRDSGANVLTF. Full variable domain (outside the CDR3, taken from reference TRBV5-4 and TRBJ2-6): ETGVTQSPTHLIKTRGQQVTLRCSSQSGHNTVSWYQQALGQGPQFIFQYYREEENGRGNFPPRFSGLQFPNYSSELNVNALELDDSALYLCASGRDSGANVLTFGAGSRLTVL.

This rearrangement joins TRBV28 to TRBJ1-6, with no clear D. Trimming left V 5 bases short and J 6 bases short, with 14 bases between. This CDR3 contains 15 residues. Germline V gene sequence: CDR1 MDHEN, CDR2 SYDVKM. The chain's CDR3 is CASSLGEIANSPLHF. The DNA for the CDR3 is TGTGCCAGCAGTCTCGGGGAGATAGCTAATTCACCCCTCCACTTT.

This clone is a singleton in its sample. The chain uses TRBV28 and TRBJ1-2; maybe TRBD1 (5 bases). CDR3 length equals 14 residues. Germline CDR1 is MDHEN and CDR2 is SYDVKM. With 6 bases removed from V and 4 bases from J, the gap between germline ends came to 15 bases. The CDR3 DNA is TGTGCCAGCAGGGATACTCAGGGCAGCTATGGCTACACCTTC. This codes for CASRDTQGSYGYTF.

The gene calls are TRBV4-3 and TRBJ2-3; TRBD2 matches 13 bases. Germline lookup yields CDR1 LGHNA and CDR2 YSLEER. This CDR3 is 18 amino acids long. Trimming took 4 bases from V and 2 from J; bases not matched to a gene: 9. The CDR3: CASSRRLAGGRNTDTQYF. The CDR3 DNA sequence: TGCGCCAGCAGCCGAAGACTAGCGGGGGGCCGGAACACAGATACGCAGTATTTT.

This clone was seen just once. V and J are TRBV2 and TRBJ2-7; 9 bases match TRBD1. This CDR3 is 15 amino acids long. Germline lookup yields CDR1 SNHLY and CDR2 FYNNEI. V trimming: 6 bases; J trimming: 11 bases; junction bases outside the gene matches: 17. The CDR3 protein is CASRFPGQGGLAEYF. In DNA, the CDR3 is TGTGCCAGCAGGTTCCCGGGACAGGGAGGTCTGGCTGAGTACTTC.

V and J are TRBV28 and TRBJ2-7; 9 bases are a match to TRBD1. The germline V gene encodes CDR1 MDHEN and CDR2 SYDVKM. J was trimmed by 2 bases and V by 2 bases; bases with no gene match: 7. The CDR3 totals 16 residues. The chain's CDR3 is CASSLVPGQGTYEQYF. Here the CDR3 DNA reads TGTGCCAGCAGTTTAGTGCCGGGACAGGGTACCTACGAGCAGTACTTC. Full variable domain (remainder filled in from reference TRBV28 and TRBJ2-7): DVKVTQSSRYLVKRTGEKVFLECVQDMDHENMFWYRQDPGLGLRLIYFSYDVKMKEKGDIPEGYSVSREKKERFSLILESASTNQTSMYLCASSLVPGQGTYEQYFGPGTRLTVT.

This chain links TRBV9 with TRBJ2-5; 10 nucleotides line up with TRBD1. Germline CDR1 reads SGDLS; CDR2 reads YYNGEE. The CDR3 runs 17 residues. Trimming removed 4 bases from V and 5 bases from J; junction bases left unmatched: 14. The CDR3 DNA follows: TGTGCCAGCAGCCCCCGAACCCGACAGGGGGCAGGGGAGACCCAGTACTTC. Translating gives CASSPRTRQGAGETQYF.

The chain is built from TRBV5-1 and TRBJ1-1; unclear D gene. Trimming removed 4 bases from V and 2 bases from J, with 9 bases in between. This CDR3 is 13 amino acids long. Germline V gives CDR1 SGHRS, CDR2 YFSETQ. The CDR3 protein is CASSPLSNTEAFF. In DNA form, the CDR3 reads TGCGCCAGCAGCCCCCTTAGTAACACTGAAGCTTTCTTT.

CDR3 nucleotides: TGTGCCAGCAGTGAAAATCAGGGGATTACTATAAGAGGCTACACCTTC. Encoded protein: CASSENQGITIRGYTF. The chain links TRBV6-1 to TRBJ1-2, with D perhaps TRBD1 (6 bases). The CDR3 extends over 16 amino acids. From germline, CDR1 is MNHNS and CDR2 SASEGT. Trimming took 2 bases from V and 8 from J, leaving 21 bases between them.

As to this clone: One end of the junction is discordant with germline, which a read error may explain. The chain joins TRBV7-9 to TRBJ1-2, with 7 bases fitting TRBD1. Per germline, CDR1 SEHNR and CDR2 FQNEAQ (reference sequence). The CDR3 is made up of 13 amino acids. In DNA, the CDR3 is TGTTCCAGCAGCCCAACAGGGGTCTATGGCTACACCTTC. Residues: CSSSPTGVYGYTF. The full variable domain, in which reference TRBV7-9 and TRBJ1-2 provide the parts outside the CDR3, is DTGVSQNPRHKITKRGQNVTFRCDPISEHNRLYWYRQTLGQGPEFLTYFQNEAQLEKSRLLSDRFSAERPKGSFSTLEIQRTEQGDSAMYLCSSSPTGVYGYTFGSGTRLTVV.

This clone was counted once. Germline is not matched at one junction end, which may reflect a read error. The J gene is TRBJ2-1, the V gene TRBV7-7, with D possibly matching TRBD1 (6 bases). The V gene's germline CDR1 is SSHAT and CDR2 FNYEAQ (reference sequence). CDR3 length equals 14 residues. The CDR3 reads CASSRAPDRNEQFF. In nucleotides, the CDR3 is TGTGCTAGCAGCAGGGCTCCGGACAGAAATGAGCAGTTCTTC.

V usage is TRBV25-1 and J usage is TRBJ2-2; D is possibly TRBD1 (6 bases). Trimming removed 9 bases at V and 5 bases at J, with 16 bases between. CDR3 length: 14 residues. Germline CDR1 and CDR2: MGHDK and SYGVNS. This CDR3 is CASGGHRATGELFF. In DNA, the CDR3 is TGTGCCAGTGGGGGCCACAGGGCTACCGGGGAGCTGTTTTTT. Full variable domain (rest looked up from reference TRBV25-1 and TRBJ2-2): EADIYQTPRYLVIGTGKKITLECSQTMGHDKMYWYQQDPGMELHLIHYSYGVNSTEKGDLSSESTVSRIRTEHFPLTLESARPSHTSQYLCASGGHRATGELFFGEGSRLTVL.

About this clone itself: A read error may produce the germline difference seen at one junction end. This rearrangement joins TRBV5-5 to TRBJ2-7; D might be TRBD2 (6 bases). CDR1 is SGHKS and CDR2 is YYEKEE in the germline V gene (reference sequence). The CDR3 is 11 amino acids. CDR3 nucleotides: TGTGCCAGCAGCCAGGACTACCGGGTGAACTTC. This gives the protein CASSQDYRVNF.

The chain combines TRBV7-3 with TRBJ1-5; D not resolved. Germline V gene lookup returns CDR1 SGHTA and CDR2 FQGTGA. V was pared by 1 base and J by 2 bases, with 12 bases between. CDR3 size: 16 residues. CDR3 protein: CASSLKEGGGNQPQHF. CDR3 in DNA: TGTGCCAGCAGCTTAAAGGAGGGTGGGGGCAATCAGCCCCAGCATTTT.

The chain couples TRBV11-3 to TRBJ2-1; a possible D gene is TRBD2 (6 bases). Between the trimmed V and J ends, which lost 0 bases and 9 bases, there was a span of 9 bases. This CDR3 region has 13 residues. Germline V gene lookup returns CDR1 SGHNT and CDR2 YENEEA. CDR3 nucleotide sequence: TGTGCCAGCAGCTTAGAACGTAGCGGTGAGCAGTTCTTC. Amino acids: CASSLERSGEQFF.

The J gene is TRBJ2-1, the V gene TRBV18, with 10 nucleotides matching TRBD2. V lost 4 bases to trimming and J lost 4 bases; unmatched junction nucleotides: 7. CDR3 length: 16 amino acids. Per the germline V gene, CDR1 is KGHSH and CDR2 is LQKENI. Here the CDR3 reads CASSRAAGGGYNEQFF. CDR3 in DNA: TGTGCCAGCTCACGCGCAGCGGGAGGGGGTTACAATGAGCAGTTCTTC. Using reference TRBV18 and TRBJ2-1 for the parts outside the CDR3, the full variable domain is NAGVMQNPRHLVRRRGQEARLRCSPMKGHSHVYWYRQLPEEGLKFMVYLQKENIIDESGMPKERFSAEFPKEGPSILRIQQVVRGDSAAYFCASSRAAGGGYNEQFFGPGTRLTVL.

The CDR3 protein is CASSKQQGRQETQYF. CDR3 sequence (DNA): TGTGCCAGCAGCAAACAACAGGGTCGCCAAGAGACCCAGTACTTC. This rearrangement joins TRBV5-6 to TRBJ2-5; possibly TRBD1 for D (6 bases). Germline CDR1 is SGHDT and CDR2 is YYEEEE. V gave up 4 bases and J gave up 1 base, with 14 bases separating them. This CDR3 is 15 amino acids long.

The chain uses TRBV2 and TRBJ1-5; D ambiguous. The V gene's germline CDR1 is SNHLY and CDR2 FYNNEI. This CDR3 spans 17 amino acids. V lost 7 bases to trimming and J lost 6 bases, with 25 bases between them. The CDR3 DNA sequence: TGTGCCAGCACCCAAGGCGTAGGACTGGGGTTAGGTCAGCCCCAGCATTTT. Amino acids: CASTQGVGLGLGQPQHF.

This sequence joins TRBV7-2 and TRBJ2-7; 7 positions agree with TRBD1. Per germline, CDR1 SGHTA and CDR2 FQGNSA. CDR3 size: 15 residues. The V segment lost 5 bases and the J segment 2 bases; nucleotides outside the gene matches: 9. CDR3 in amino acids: CASSPTIGQAYEQYF. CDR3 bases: TGTGCCAGCAGCCCCACCATTGGACAGGCCTACGAGCAGTACTTC.

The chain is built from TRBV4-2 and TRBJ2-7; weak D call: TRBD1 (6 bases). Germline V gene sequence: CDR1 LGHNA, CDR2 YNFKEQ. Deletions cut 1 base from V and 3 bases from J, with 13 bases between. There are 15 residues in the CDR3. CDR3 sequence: CASSQGAGQSYEQYF. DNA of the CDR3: TGTGCCAGCAGCCAAGGGGCAGGACAGAGCTACGAGCAGTACTTC.